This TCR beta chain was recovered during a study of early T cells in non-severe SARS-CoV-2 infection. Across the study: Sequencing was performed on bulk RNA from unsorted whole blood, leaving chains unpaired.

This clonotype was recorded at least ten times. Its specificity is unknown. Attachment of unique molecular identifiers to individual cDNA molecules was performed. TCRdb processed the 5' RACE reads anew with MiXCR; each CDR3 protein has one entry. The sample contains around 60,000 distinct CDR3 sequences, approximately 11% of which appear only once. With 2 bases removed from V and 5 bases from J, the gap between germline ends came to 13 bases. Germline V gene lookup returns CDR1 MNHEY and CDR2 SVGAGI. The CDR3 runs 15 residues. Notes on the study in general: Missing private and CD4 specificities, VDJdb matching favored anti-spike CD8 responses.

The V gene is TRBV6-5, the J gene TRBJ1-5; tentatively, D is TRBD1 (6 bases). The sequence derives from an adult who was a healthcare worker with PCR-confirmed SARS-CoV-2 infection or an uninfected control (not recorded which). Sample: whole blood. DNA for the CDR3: TGTGCCAGCAGTTACGGGGCAGGGGATGATCAGCCCCAGCATTTT. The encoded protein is CASSYGAGDDQPQHF.